Below are 21 T cell receptor beta chains sequenced from a single sample in a study of T cell repertoires in cytomegalovirus infection. For these TCRs, the target antigens are not known. TCRdb re-called the reads with MiXCR, one entry per CDR3 protein. The sample includes approximately 990,000 distinct CDR3 sequences, around 30% of them seen just once. The sample here was cultured CD8+ T cells from PBMCs, taken from culture after CMV antigen stimulation. The receptors were gathered from a human donor in good health (CMV status not recorded). Some clones in this sample may be carry-over from other donors' samples.

The CDR3 DNA reads TGTGCCAGCAGCCAAGGGAGCACGATCCAAGAGACCCAGTACTTC. As protein: CASSQGSTIQETQYF. The chain uses TRBV11-2 and TRBJ2-5; D is perhaps TRBD2 (5 bases). The CDR3 length is 15 residues. The germline V and J ends were trimmed by 5 bases and 1 base, with 14 bases remaining between them. Germline V gene lookup returns CDR1 SGHAT and CDR2 FQNNGV.

The chain employs TRBV12-3 or TRBV12-4 and TRBJ2-7, with TRBD1 as a possible D gene (6 bases). Trimming shortened V by 6 bases and J by 7 bases, and 16 bases separated the two germline ends. This CDR3 has 13 amino acids. CDR3: CASSSGGGGEQYF. The CDR3 region has the DNA TGTGCCAGCAGCTCCGGTGGGGGCGGAGAGCAGTACTTC.

This chain connects TRBV7-6 to TRBJ2-3; unclear D gene. The CDR3 sequence is 14 residues long. Looked up from germline, CDR1 is SGHVS and CDR2 is FNYEAQ. The ends were cut back, 5 bases at V and 5 bases at J, with 14 bases in the middle. CDR3 protein: CASSPLTLGDTQYF. As DNA, the CDR3 is TGTGCCAGCAGCCCGCTTACCCTGGGAGATACGCAGTATTTT.

This clonotype occurred many times. The chain uses TRBV4-1 and TRBJ2-7; 7 nucleotides match TRBD2. This CDR3 region has 15 residues. CDR1 is MGHRA, CDR2 YSYEKL, per germline. V trimming: 3 bases; J trimming: 3 bases; junction bases outside the gene matches: 8. The chain's CDR3 is CASSQAVGGVYEQYF. In DNA form, the CDR3 reads TGCGCCAGCAGCCAGGCTGTTGGGGGGGTCTACGAGCAGTACTTC.

Many counts were recorded for this clonotype. The chain is built from TRBV7-8 and TRBJ2-5; the D is unclear. Trimming pared 5 bases from V and 3 bases from J, leaving 16 bases between. Germline V gene sequence: CDR1 SGHVS, CDR2 FQNEAQ. The CDR3 spans 15 residues. The CDR3 spells CASSTPLKGEETQYF. The CDR3 DNA reads as TGTGCCAGCAGCACCCCCCTAAAGGGCGAAGAGACCCAGTACTTC. Based on the CDR3 plus reference TRBV7-8 and TRBJ2-5, the full variable domain is GAGVSQSPRYKVAKRGQDVALRCDPISGHVSLFWYQQALGQGPEFLTYFQNEAQLDKSGLPSDRFFAERPEGSVSTLKIQRTQQEDSAVYLCASSTPLKGEETQYFGPGTRLLVL.

This clonotype showed up just a few times. This chain links TRBV19 with TRBJ2-7, with D unclear. V lost 5 bases and J lost 6, with 14 bases in between. CDR3 length: 13 amino acids. Germline lookup yields CDR1 LNHDA and CDR2 SQIVND (reference sequence). Here the CDR3 reads CASSDGRTFEQYF. The CDR3 bases are TGTGCCAGTAGTGACGGTAGGACCTTCGAGCAGTACTTC.

Points on this clonotype: An end of the junction differs from the germline gene, which may be a read error. This chain connects TRBV12-3 or TRBV12-4 to TRBJ2-5, with unresolved D. This CDR3 is 13 amino acids long. The CDR3 sequence: CASKLKYQETHYF. CDR3 sequence (DNA): TGTGCCAGCAAACTTAAGTACCAAGAGACCCACTACTTC.

This sequence joins TRBV4-1 and TRBJ2-1; 7 nucleotides match TRBD1. V was clipped by 2 bases and J by 7 bases; unmatched bases: 14. This CDR3 region has 17 residues. Germline V CDR1 and CDR2: MGHRA, YSYEKL. CDR3: CASSQTFLGQPDNEQFF. CDR3 DNA sequence: TGCGCCAGCAGCCAAACGTTTCTGGGACAGCCTGATAATGAGCAGTTCTTC.

This clonotype was detected only a few times. V and J are TRBV15 and TRBJ2-1; D is ambiguous. Deletions cut 1 base from V and 9 bases from J, with 7 bases between. The CDR3 is made up of 12 amino acids. CDR1 and CDR2 from the germline V gene are LNHNV and YYDKDF (reference sequence). The CDR3 DNA reads TGTGCCACCAGCAGAGTAGCCTCTGAGCAGTTCTTC. This gives the protein CATSRVASEQFF.

Only one count was recorded for this clonotype. The V gene is TRBV15, the J gene TRBJ2-3; D is possibly TRBD1 or TRBD2 (5 bases each). The V and J ends lost 5 bases and 4 bases respectively, with 16 bases between them. CDR1 and CDR2 from the germline V gene are LNHNV and YYDKDF (reference sequence). The CDR3 is 15 residues long. CDR3 sequence reads: CATSLRVGVADTQYF. DNA of the CDR3: TGTGCCACCAGCCTGAGGGTAGGGGTTGCAGATACGCAGTATTTT.

The chain couples TRBV7-6 to TRBJ2-6; no reliable D call. V shed 5 bases and J shed 4 bases, with 12 bases lying between them. Germline V gene sequence: CDR1 SGHVS, CDR2 FNYEAQ. The CDR3 is 15 amino acids. CDR3 nucleotide sequence: TGTGCCAGCAGCCCGCCGGAACCCGGGGCCAACGTCCTGACTTTC. As protein: CASSPPEPGANVLTF. Filled out from reference TRBV7-6 and TRBJ2-6, the complete variable domain reads GAGVSQSPRYKVTKRGQDVALRCDPISGHVSLYWYRQALGQGPEFLTYFNYEAQQDKSGLPNDRFSAERPEGSISTLTIQRTEQRDSAMYRCASSPPEPGANVLTFGAGSRLTVL.

In regard to this clonotype: A much larger clone is a single base away; this may be a read error. J is TRBJ1-1 and V is TRBV6-6; no clear D. CDR1 and CDR2 (germline): MNHNY, SVGAGI (reference sequence). The CDR3 sequence is 13 residues long. The CDR3 sequence is CANSYSKNTEAFF. DNA of the CDR3: TGTGCCAACAGTTACTCCAAGAACACTGAAGCTTTCTTT.

V gene TRBV4-1 combines with J gene TRBJ1-2; 7 nucleotides match TRBD1. Germline values: CDR1 MGHRA, CDR2 YSYEKL. Losses at the gene ends were 2 bases for V and 4 bases for J; bases not matched to a gene: 10. The CDR3 is 16 amino acids. CDR3 in amino acids: CASSQTSETGIYGYTF. The CDR3 nucleotides are TGCGCCAGCAGCCAAACCTCCGAGACAGGGATCTATGGCTACACCTTC.

This clonotype was seen only a few times. CDR3 coding DNA: TGTGCCAGCCCTGAGGGGGGGAACACCGGGGAGCTGTTTTTT. This gives the protein CASPEGGNTGELFF. V is TRBV6-1 and J is TRBJ2-2; D may match TRBD1 or TRBD2 (6 bases each). This CDR3 region has 14 residues. Trimming cost V 8 bases and J 1 base, with 11 bases left between them. Germline V gene lookup returns CDR1 MNHNS and CDR2 SASEGT.

The rearrangement links TRBV28 to TRBJ2-4, with 7 nucleotides matching TRBD2. CDR1 is MDHEN, CDR2 SYDVKM, per germline. The junction had 10 bases not matched to a gene; V was cut back by 6 bases and J by 2 bases. This CDR3 is built from 16 residues. Here the CDR3 DNA reads TGTGCCAGCAGCCCACTAGCGTACGAATCCAAAAACATTCAGTACTTC. Its translation is CASSPLAYESKNIQYF.

Worth noting for this clonotype: One junction end disagrees with the germline gene, perhaps due to a read error. CDR3 protein: CASNEALGDLVDTEAFF. The DNA of the CDR3 is TGTGCCAGCAATGAAGCGCTAGGGGACCTTGTGGACACTGAAGCTTTCTTT. This chain joins TRBV6-1 and TRBJ1-1, with D maybe TRBD1 (5 bases). The CDR3 has 17 amino acids. CDR1 is MNHNS, CDR2 SASEGT, per germline.

This clonotype was seen only a few times. V is TRBV7-6 and J is TRBJ2-5; D possibly corresponds to TRBD1 (7 bases). CDR3 length: 15 amino acids. The germline gives CDR1 SGHVS, CDR2 FNYEAQ. The V end was cut by 6 bases, the J end by 5 bases, with 19 bases between. CDR3 nucleotide sequence: TGTGCCAGCAGTCCCCTGGAGGGGGCATACGAGACCCAGTACTTC. Protein product: CASSPLEGAYETQYF.

This clonotype was found a few times. The chain couples TRBV4-2 to TRBJ2-3; D is possibly TRBD2 (6 bases). The germline gives CDR1 LGHNA, CDR2 YNFKEQ. V was clipped by 1 base and J by 1 base, with 12 bases between them. The CDR3 covers 16 residues. The chain's CDR3 is CASSQVGGAGTDTQYF. The CDR3 DNA is TGTGCCAGCAGCCAAGTCGGAGGGGCGGGCACAGATACGCAGTATTTT.

The chain has TRBV27 and TRBJ1-2; D perhaps matches TRBD1 (5 bases). Germline CDR1 MNHEY, CDR2 SMNVEV (reference sequence). This CDR3 has 16 amino acids. Between the trimmed V and J ends, which lost 4 bases and 6 bases, there was a span of 21 bases. CDR3 nucleotides: TGTGCCAGCAGTTCCCTTCTTAGGTTGGGGCTCGATGGCTACACCTTC. This sequence encodes CASSSLLRLGLDGYTF.

This clonotype was detected only once. A read error may produce the germline difference seen at one junction end. The V call is TRBV7-6, the J call TRBJ2-3, with D unresolved. Germline CDR1 is SGHVS and CDR2 is FNYEAQ. The CDR3 has 15 amino acids. CDR3 bases: TGTGCCAACAGCTTAGTGGGCAGCCGCACAGATACGCAGTATTTT. This codes for CANSLVGSRTDTQYF.

This sequence joins TRBV6-6 and TRBJ1-5; possibly TRBD1 for D (6 bases). Deletions cut 11 bases from V and 7 bases from J, with 15 bases between. Germline CDR1 reads MNHNY; CDR2 reads SVGAGI (reference sequence). This CDR3 comprises 12 residues. CDR3 region: CASEGGGQPQHF. The CDR3 DNA reads as TGTGCCTCCGAGGGGGGCGGGCAGCCCCAGCATTTT.